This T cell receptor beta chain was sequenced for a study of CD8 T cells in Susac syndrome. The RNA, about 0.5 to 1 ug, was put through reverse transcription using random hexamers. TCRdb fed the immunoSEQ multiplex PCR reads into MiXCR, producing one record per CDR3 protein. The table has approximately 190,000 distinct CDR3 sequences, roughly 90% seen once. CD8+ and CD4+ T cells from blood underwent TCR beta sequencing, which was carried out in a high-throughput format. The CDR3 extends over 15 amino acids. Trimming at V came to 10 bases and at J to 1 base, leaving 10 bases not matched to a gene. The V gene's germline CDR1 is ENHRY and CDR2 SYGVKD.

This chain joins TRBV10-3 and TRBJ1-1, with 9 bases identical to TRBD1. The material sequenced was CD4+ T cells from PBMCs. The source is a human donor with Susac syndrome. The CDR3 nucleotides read TGTGCCACAACACCGCGGGGACAGGGGAACACTGAAGCTTTCTTT. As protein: CATTPRGQGNTEAFF.